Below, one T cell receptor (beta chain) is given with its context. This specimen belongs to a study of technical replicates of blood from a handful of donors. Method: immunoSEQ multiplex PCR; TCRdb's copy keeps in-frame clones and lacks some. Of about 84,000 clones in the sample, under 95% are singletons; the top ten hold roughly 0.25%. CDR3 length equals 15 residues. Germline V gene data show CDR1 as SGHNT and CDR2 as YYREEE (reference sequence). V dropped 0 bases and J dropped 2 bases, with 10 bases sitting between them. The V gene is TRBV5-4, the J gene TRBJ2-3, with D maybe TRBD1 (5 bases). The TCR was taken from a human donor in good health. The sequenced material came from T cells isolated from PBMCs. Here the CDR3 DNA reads TGTGCCAGCAGCTTGGTCCAGGGCCACACAGATACGCAGTATTTT. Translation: CASSLVQGHTDTQYF.